These 30 T cell receptor delta chains originate from one sample sequenced in a study of gamma-delta T cells after stem cell transplantation. TCRdb reprocessed the RT-PCR reads through CATT. The repertoire holds some 1,500 delta-chain clones, with approximately 7.5% as singletons. The sequencing sample was made of gamma-delta T cells. These receptors were obtained from a human donor. It is not recorded whose cells these are; they may come from a transplant donor.

Points on this clone: TCRdb's protein for this DNA is that of a much larger clone and differs from the translation at residue 3, likely a read error; the protein shown is the DNA translation. The V call is TRDV2, the J call TRDJ1; 9 bases fit TRDD2. The CDR3 is made up of 19 amino acids. Germline V gives CDR1 GEAIGNYY, CDR2 EKD. The CDR3 bases are TGTGCCAGTGACTCCCTTCCTACTGAACTGGGGTCCAACACCGATAAACTCATCTTT. This sequence encodes CASDSLPTELGSNTDKLIF.

This chain connects TRDV2 to TRDJ2, with 7 bases lining up with TRDD3. The CDR3 sequence is 20 residues long. The ends lost 3 bases at V and 3 bases at J; junction bases unmatched: 21. From germline, CDR1 is GEAIGNYY and CDR2 EKD. The CDR3 nucleotides read TGTGCCTGTGACTACCTAACCCCCTCCCGATTGGGGGACGTGACAGCACAACTCTTCTTT. Protein product: CACDYLTPSRLGDVTAQLFF.

In regard to this clone: For this DNA, TCRdb reports the protein of a much larger clone, which diverges at residue 13, most likely from a read error; the protein presented here is translated directly from the DNA. This chain links TRDV2 with TRDJ1; D unresolved. The CDR3 extends over 15 amino acids. Looked up from germline, CDR1 is GEAIGNYY and CDR2 is EKD. Here the CDR3 DNA reads TGTGCCTGTGACACCGTACTGCCCGTCACCGATAAACCCATCTTT. This sequence encodes CACDTVLPVTDKPIF.

This clone has only a few counts. This may be a read error, as it is one base from a much larger clone. At the DNA level, this CDR3 is encoded by other sequences in the same sample as well. This chain links TRDV2 with TRDJ3; 9 positions agree with TRDD3. Germline V gene lookup returns CDR1 GEAIGNYY and CDR2 EKD. The CDR3 has 19 residues. CDR3 sequence (DNA): TGTGCCTGTGACACGGCTGGGGGATCAAAAAGCTGGGACACCCGACAAATGTTTTTC. Protein product: CACDTAGGSKSWDTRQMFF.

Regarding this clone: A much more abundant neighbour one base away suggests this may be a read error. The chain recombines TRDV2 with TRDJ1, with a tentative D call TRDD3 (5 bases). The CDR3 covers 14 residues. Germline CDR1 and CDR2: GEAIGNYY and EKD. The DNA of the CDR3 is TGTGCCTGTGACACTCTGGGCCAGACCGATAAACCCATCTTT. Amino acid sequence: CACDTLGQTDKPIF.

The table lists this clone with a few counts. The gene calls are TRDV2 and TRDJ1; 12 bases are a match to TRDD3. Trimming removed 0 bases from V and 2 bases from J; junction bases left unmatched: 9. There are 18 residues in the CDR3. Germline assignment: CDR1 GEAIGNYY and CDR2 EKD. This CDR3 is CACDTLTGGYRKTDKLIF. The CDR3 region has the DNA TGTGCCTGTGACACCCTTACTGGGGGATACCGAAAGACCGATAAACTCATCTTT.

The chain uses TRDV2 and TRDJ1; TRDD3 aligns across 8 bases. The germline CDR1 and CDR2 sequences are GEAIGNYY and EKD. After removal of 7 bases from V and 0 bases from J, the junction contained 12 bases not matched to a gene. There are 16 residues in the CDR3. The CDR3 DNA reads TGTGCCTGCAAATCAGTACTGGGGGGTGACACCGATAAACTCATCTTT. Its translation is CACKSVLGGDTDKLIF.

This clone was counted a few times. TCRdb has a much larger clone's protein, which differs at residue 5 from the translation of this DNA, likely because of a read error; what is shown is the protein translated from the DNA. This sample also contains other DNA sequences that code for the same CDR3. The chain carries TRDV2 and TRDJ1; D is possibly TRDD3 (6 bases). In germline, CDR1 is GEAIGNYY, CDR2 EKD. The ends were cut back, 3 bases at V and 1 base at J, with 14 bases in the middle. CDR3 size: 15 residues. The DNA for the CDR3 is TGTGCCTGTGACTCCCTACTGGGTTCCACCGATAAACTCATCTTT. Translation gives CACDSLLGSTDKLIF.

This clone was observed a few times. The junction shows a germline mismatch at one end, possibly a read error. Other DNA sequences of this sample code for an identical CDR3. V is TRDV2 and J is TRDJ1; 12 bases align to TRDD3. Germline CDR1 and CDR2: GEAIGNYY and EKD. This CDR3 contains 18 residues. The CDR3, as DNA: TGTGCCTGCGAATCTCTACTGGGGGATACCGAATACACTGATAAACTCATCTTT. Translation: CACESLLGDTEYTDKLIF.

This clone is judged large. The V call is TRDV2, the J call TRDJ1, with 12 bases matching TRDD3. The CDR3 loop spans 17 amino acids. From germline, CDR1 is GEAIGNYY and CDR2 EKD. J gave up 0 bases and V 1 base, and 5 bases lay outside the gene matches. CDR3 DNA: TGTGCCTGTGACACACTGGGGGATACTACATACACCGATAAACTCATCTTT. Its protein is CACDTLGDTTYTDKLIF.

This clone appeared a few times. TCRdb pairs this DNA with a much larger clone's protein that differs at residue 14, likely a read error; the protein shown was translated from the DNA. This rearrangement joins TRDV2 to TRDJ1, with 12 bases identical to TRDD3. Germline loops: CDR1 GEAIGNYY, CDR2 EKD. This CDR3 is 19 amino acids long. The V gene end was trimmed by 3 bases and the J gene end by 3 bases; junction bases not matched to a gene: 16. The CDR3 loop is CACDEISLGDTSYADKLIF. Written as DNA, the CDR3 is TGTGCCTGTGACGAAATATCACTGGGGGATACTTCGTACGCCGATAAACTCATCTTT.

This clone was seen a few times. With a far larger clone one base away, a read error is the likely cause. The J gene is TRDJ3, the V gene TRDV2, with 12 bases that match TRDD3. From germline, CDR1 is GEAIGNYY and CDR2 EKD. This CDR3 has 20 amino acids. The CDR3 bases are TGTGCCTGTGACACCGTACTGGGGGATACCGACTCCTGGGACACCCGACAGGTGTTTTTC. Amino acids: CACDTVLGDTDSWDTRQVFF.

Within the sample, this clone is medium-sized. The chain recombines TRDV2 with TRDJ1; 10 nucleotides align to TRDD3. After removal of 0 bases from V and 11 bases from J, the junction contained 8 bases not matched to a gene. The CDR3 is 14 amino acids. Germline CDR1 is GEAIGNYY and CDR2 is EKD. CDR3 sequence (DNA): TGTGCCTGTGACACCTTAGTGGGGGATACTCCGCTCATCTTT. Translation gives CACDTLVGDTPLIF.

Worth noting for this clone: One base separates it from a far larger clone, so it is likely a read error. The chain employs TRDV2 and TRDJ1; a weak D match, TRDD3 (6 bases). Germline-derived CDR1 and CDR2 are GEAIGNYY and EKD. V lost 2 bases and J 1 base, leaving 19 bases between the germline ends. CDR3 length: 17 amino acids. For the CDR3, the DNA is TGTGCCTGTGACAGCTTGATCCTGGGGACCGGCACCGATAAACTCATCTTT. Its translation is CACDSLILGTGTDKLIF.

Sample share makes this clone medium-sized. The chain combines TRDV2 with TRDJ1, with TRDD3 matching 11 bases. The trim removed 6 bases at V and 1 base at J, leaving 21 bases unmatched. Looked up from germline, CDR1 is GEAIGNYY and CDR2 is EKD. This CDR3 contains 20 residues. The DNA for the CDR3 is TGTGCCTGTTTCCGTACGCCCTCGAACTGGGGGATATTTAGCACCGATAAACTCATCTTT. Translation gives CACFRTPSNWGIFSTDKLIF.

This clone has only a few counts. This likely stems from a read error, as it lies one base from a far larger clone. This sample also contains other DNA sequences that code for the same CDR3. This chain joins TRDV2 and TRDJ1, with 8 bases that match TRDD3. From germline, CDR1 is GEAIGNYY and CDR2 EKD. This CDR3 spans 17 amino acids. With 7 bases clipped from V and 1 base from J, the junction kept 16 bases outside the gene matches. CDR3 coding DNA: TGTGCCTGCGACCCGATACTGGGGGCCACCTCCACCGATAAACTCATCTTT. This translates into CACDPILGATSTDKLIF.

This clone is termed medium-sized. In DNA form, the CDR3 reads TGTGCCTGTGACACTCTGGGGGTTGAGTACACCGATAAACTCATCTTT. Protein: CACDTLGVEYTDKLIF. The chain combines TRDV2 with TRDJ1; 7 bases are a match to TRDD3. With V trimmed by 1 base and J by 0 bases, 7 bases remained unmatched. Germline-derived CDR1 and CDR2 are GEAIGNYY and EKD. The CDR3 is 16 amino acids.

Remarks on this clone: The protein recorded in TCRdb matches a much larger clone and deviates from this DNA's translation at residue 14, suggesting a read error; the protein here is obtained by translating the DNA. The rearrangement links TRDV2 to TRDJ1; the match to TRDD3 covers 10 bases. The CDR3 is made up of 18 amino acids. From germline, CDR1 is GEAIGNYY and CDR2 EKD. This chain's CDR3 is CACDTLHRTGGSTGKLIF. The CDR3 DNA follows: TGTGCCTGTGACACCCTCCACCGTACTGGGGGATCCACCGGTAAACTCATCTTT.

In its sample, this clone was seen a few times. A read error is likely here: a far larger clone is one base away. The same CDR3 arises from other DNA sequences in this sample as well. The CDR3 is CACDSLVLGDKLIF. The CDR3 DNA reads as TGTGCCTGTGACTCATTAGTCTTGGGCGATAAACTCATCTTT. V and J are TRDV2 and TRDJ1; D remains ambiguous. CDR3 size: 14 residues. V was cut by 3 bases and J by 4 bases, with 14 bases left in between. Germline V gene sequence: CDR1 GEAIGNYY, CDR2 EKD.

This clone was seen more than once but under ten times. A far larger clone is one nucleotide away, so this likely arose from a read error. V usage is TRDV2 and J usage is TRDJ1; 10 nucleotides match TRDD3. Germline trimming cut 5 bases from V and 1 base from J; bases unmatched to any gene: 15. Germline V gene sequence: CDR1 GEAIGNYY, CDR2 EKD. This CDR3 is built from 18 residues. The DNA of the CDR3 is TGTGCCTGTGGCACTGTACTCGGGGGATACGGGTCCACCGATAAACTCATCTTT. It specifies CACGTVLGGYGSTDKLIF.

This clone is large by share. Within the sample, other DNA sequences also encode this same CDR3. The chain employs TRDV2 and TRDJ3, with 12 bases aligning to TRDD3. Losses at the gene ends were 2 bases for V and 0 bases for J; bases not matched to a gene: 16. This CDR3 is 23 amino acids long. From germline, CDR1 is GEAIGNYY and CDR2 EKD. As DNA, the CDR3 is TGTGCCTGTGACATCGTGTTGACTGGGGGATACCCTGTGGGCTCCTGGGACACCCGACAGATGTTTTTC. Translating gives CACDIVLTGGYPVGSWDTRQMFF.

For this clone: It differs at one base from a far larger clone, so likely a read error. Other DNA sequences in this sample translate to the same CDR3. The genes are TRDV2 and TRDJ1, with 8 bases that match TRDD3. Germline V lookup: CDR1 GEAIGNYY, CDR2 EKD. Unmatched junction bases numbered 11, after V lost 4 bases and J lost 2 bases. The CDR3 contains 16 residues. CDR3 DNA sequence: TGTGCCTGTGATTTACTGGGGGCTCAGTATACCGATAAACTCATCTTT. It codes for CACDLLGAQYTDKLIF.

This clone has a handful of counts. This likely reflects a read error, since a far larger clone is one base away. Other DNA sequences in the sample encode the same CDR3. The V and J genes are TRDV2 and TRDJ1, with D possibly TRDD3 on 6 matching bases. V was shortened by 5 bases and J by 1 base, with 22 bases between the two germline ends. Germline V gives CDR1 GEAIGNYY, CDR2 EKD. This CDR3 comprises 17 residues. In nucleotides, the CDR3 is TGTGCCTGTGTATCCCTAGGGGATTGGGGGTCCACCGATAAACTCATCTTT. Amino acids: CACVSLGDWGSTDKLIF.

Concerning this clone: TCRdb has a much larger clone's protein, which differs at residue 5 from the translation of this DNA, likely because of a read error; what is shown is the protein translated from the DNA. This rearrangement joins TRDV2 to TRDJ1; 10 bases fit TRDD3. The CDR3 totals 18 residues. Germline CDR1 GEAIGNYY, CDR2 EKD. The V gene end was trimmed by 3 bases and the J gene end by 1 base; junction bases not matched to a gene: 13. In nucleotides, the CDR3 is TGTGCCTGTGACGCTGTACTCGGGGGATACGGGTCCACCGATAAACTCATCTTT. Protein: CACDAVLGGYGSTDKLIF.

In its sample, this clone was seen a few times. The likely explanation is a read error, given a far larger clone one base away. Other DNA sequences within the sample encode an identical CDR3. The chain combines TRDV2 with TRDJ1; 9 positions match TRDD3. Germline V gene data show CDR1 as GEAIGNYY and CDR2 as EKD. This CDR3 has 17 residues. In nucleotides, the CDR3 is TGCGCCTGTGACAGACTGGGGGAGAAAACCAACACCGATAAACTCATCTTT. This sequence encodes CACDRLGEKTNTDKLIF.

To note about this clone: Its ends do not fully match the called genes, so a read error is possible. V and J are TRDV2 and TRDJ1; either TRDD2 or TRDD3 may supply D (6 bases each). This CDR3 contains 17 residues. Germline CDR1 reads GEAIGNYY; CDR2 reads EKD. The CDR3 protein is CACDILLGPSNTDKLIF. The CDR3 region has the DNA TGCGCCTGTGACATTCTACTGGGTCCTTCCAACACCGATAAACTCATCTTT.

This clone is large by share. Other DNA sequences within the sample encode an identical CDR3. This sequence joins TRDV2 and TRDJ1; D is unresolved. The CDR3 spans 13 residues. Germline V lookup: CDR1 GEAIGNYY, CDR2 EKD. V lost 3 bases to trimming and J lost 8 bases, with 15 bases between them. The CDR3 DNA reads TGTGCCTGTGACCACTTGGACGGGCGAAAACTCATCTTT. It is translated as CACDHLDGRKLIF.

This clone occurred a few times. The translation of this DNA and the TCRdb protein of a much larger clone differ at residue 3, probably owing to a read error; the protein shown here is translated from the DNA. V gene TRDV2 combines with J gene TRDJ1; 8 bases line up with TRDD3. Per germline, CDR1 GEAIGNYY and CDR2 EKD. There are 16 residues in the CDR3. The CDR3 spells CARDTVVARTGGQLIF. The CDR3, as DNA: TGTGCCCGTGACACCGTGGTAGCCCGTACTGGGGGCCAACTCATCTTT.

This clone was counted a few times. This clone may be a read error of a much larger clone one base away. Other DNA sequences in the same sample also yield this CDR3. The chain joins TRDV2 to TRDJ1; D not resolved. The CDR3 consists of 16 residues. V lost 2 bases and J 0 bases, leaving 15 bases between the germline ends. Germline assignment: CDR1 GEAIGNYY and CDR2 EKD. The CDR3 DNA reads as TGTGCCTGTGACAGTCTACTTGGGACATACACCGATAAACTCATCTTT. Protein sequence: CACDSLLGTYTDKLIF.

In this sample, this clone turned up a few times. The V gene is TRDV2, the J gene TRDJ3; 13 bases match TRDD3. After removal of 5 bases from V and 0 bases from J, the junction contained 18 bases not matched to a gene. The CDR3 length is 23 residues. The germline V gene has CDR1 GEAIGNYY and CDR2 EKD. CDR3 coding DNA: TGTGCCTGTGGCACAGGATTCACTGGGGGATACGGGGACAGCTCCTGGGACACCCGACAGATGTTTTTC. Its translation: CACGTGFTGGYGDSSWDTRQMFF.